The next 9 T cell receptor beta chains were all read from a single sample in a study of T cells after somatic rescue of genetic block. Sequencing used immunoSEQ multiplex PCR; TCRdb keeps in-frame clones, though not all of them. The sample holds about 68,000 clones, just under 95% seen once. Material: peripheral blood mononuclear cells (PBMCs). These TCRs come from a man aged 35 to 55.

V and J are TRBV9 and TRBJ2-7; D not certain. Trimming took 1 base from V and 5 from J, leaving 16 bases between them. Germline V gives CDR1 SGDLS, CDR2 YYNGEE. The CDR3 runs to 15 residues. CDR3 region: CASSVSWGAYDEQYF. CDR3 sequence (DNA): TGTGCCAGCAGCGTAAGTTGGGGTGCGTATGACGAGCAGTACTTC.

V and J are TRBV18 and TRBJ1-3, with TRBD1 identical over 8 bases. Germline loops: CDR1 KGHSH, CDR2 LQKENI. CDR3 length: 14 amino acids. The J segment lost 8 bases and the V segment lost 3 bases, leaving 6 bases of the junction unmatched. The CDR3 sequence: CASSPWTGLDTIYF. In DNA, the CDR3 is TGTGCCAGCTCACCCTGGACAGGGCTGGACACCATATATTTT.

The chain carries TRBV28 and TRBJ2-7; 10 bases match TRBD1. CDR1 is MDHEN and CDR2 is SYDVKM in the germline V gene. The CDR3 loop spans 14 amino acids. V lost 3 bases to trimming and J lost 6 bases; unmatched junction nucleotides: 5. CDR3 nucleotide sequence: TGTGCCAGCAGTTTGCGACAGGGGGCAGGCGAGCAGTACTTC. It is translated as CASSLRQGAGEQYF.

The J gene is TRBJ2-2, the V gene TRBV27; D is possibly TRBD1 (5 bases). Germline CDR1 and CDR2: MNHEY and SMNVEV (reference sequence). The V end was cut by 4 bases, the J end by 1 base, with 10 bases between. The CDR3 extends over 15 amino acids. CDR3 DNA sequence: TGTGCCAGCAGTTCGTGGACAAGGAACACCGGGGAGCTGTTTTTT. This codes for CASSSWTRNTGELFF.

The sample holds one count of this clone. The CDR3 region has the DNA TGTGCCGGCAGTCGAAGCTCCTACGAGCAGTACTTC. Its translation: CAGSRSSYEQYF. This chain links TRBV30 with TRBJ2-7, with D unclear. The V gene's germline CDR1 is GTSNPN and CDR2 SVGIG (reference sequence). The CDR3 runs 12 residues. V lost 8 bases to trimming and J lost 0 bases, with 11 bases between them.

The chain employs TRBV28 and TRBJ2-7; 8 bases fit TRBD2. The CDR3 is made up of 14 amino acids. Germline-derived CDR1 and CDR2 are MDHEN and SYDVKM. J was trimmed by 2 bases and V by 7 bases; bases with no gene match: 7. For the CDR3, the DNA is TGTGCCAGCATCCTGGGTAGCGGGGCCTACGAGCAGTACTTC. Its protein is CASILGSGAYEQYF.

The chain carries TRBV28 and TRBJ1-1, with a possible D match to TRBD1 (5 bases). This CDR3 is 15 amino acids long. CDR1 MDHEN and CDR2 SYDVKM come from the germline V gene. Trimming took 3 bases from V and 1 from J, leaving 12 bases between them. The CDR3 region has the DNA TGTGCCAGCAGTTTCACCGGGACTGGGAACACTGAAGCTTTCTTT. Amino acids: CASSFTGTGNTEAFF.

The V gene is TRBV9, the J gene TRBJ1-1; no definite D call. CDR3 length: 15 amino acids. Germline CDR1 SGDLS, CDR2 YYNGEE. V was shortened by 0 bases and J by 1 base, with 10 bases between the two germline ends. CDR3 DNA sequence: TGTGCCAGCAGCGTAGAACCCCACAAGAACACTGAAGCTTTCTTT. This codes for CASSVEPHKNTEAFF.

The gene calls are TRBV7-9 and TRBJ2-7; D may be TRBD1 or TRBD2 (5 bases each). CDR1 and CDR2 from the germline V gene are SEHNR and FQNEAQ (reference sequence). The germline V and J ends were trimmed by 3 bases and 0 bases, with 9 bases remaining between them. There are 14 residues in the CDR3. CDR3 nucleotides: TGTGCCAGCAGCTTGGCAGGGAGCTCCTACGAGCAGTACTTC. Encoded protein: CASSLAGSSYEQYF.